A selection of T cell receptor beta chains follows, all from one sample in a study of OX40 agonist ivuxolimab in advanced cancers. The repertoire was sequenced with immunoSEQ multiplex PCR; TCRdb's copy has only in-frame clones and lacks some. The data contain tens of thousands of clones, roughly 84% of them singletons. This material consisted of CD4+ or CD8+ T cells sorted from blood, taken in a trial of the OX40 agonist ivuxolimab. The receptors stem from an adult with an advanced solid tumor such as melanoma, head and neck, liver or kidney cancer. Both conserved end residues are part of each CDR3. The D gene is left open where the match is weak. Where a row states a size, it is once, few, many or the class of an expanded clone; other rows omit it.

cdr3_aa cdr3_nt d_call j_call v_call clone_size
CASSPRSTLTYEQYF TGTGCCAGCAGCCCCCGGTCGACTCTGACCTACGAGCAGTACTTC . TRBJ2-7 TRBV9 .
CASSFDLSARGYTF TGTGCCAGCAGCTTTGACTTATCGGCGAGGGGCTACACCTTC . TRBJ1-2 TRBV5-4 .
CASSPPYGRGMETQYF TGTGCCAGCTCACCACCGTACGGCAGGGGTATGGAGACCCAGTACTTC . TRBJ2-5 TRBV18 .
CASSLQTGDTQYF TGCGCCAGCAGCCTACAGACGGGGGATACGCAGTATTTT . TRBJ2-3 TRBV4-1 .
CASGLGGVDGYTF TGTGCTAGTGGTTTAGGGGGGGTGGATGGCTACACCTTC . TRBJ1-2 TRBV12-5 .
CATSERRDSSFSGANVLTF TGTGCCACCAGCGAACGCCGGGACAGCAGTTTCTCTGGGGCCAACGTCCTGACTTTC TRBD1 TRBJ2-6 TRBV15 .
CASSEGQGSTDTQYF TGTGCCAGCAGCGAAGGACAGGGGAGCACAGATACGCAGTATTTT TRBD1 TRBJ2-3 TRBV2 .
CASSQDGTGLREQYF TGTGCCAGCAGCCAAGACGGGACAGGGCTTCGAGAGCAGTACTTC TRBD1 TRBJ2-7 TRBV4-2 .
CASSELELGYTF TGTGCCAGCAGTGAATTGGAATTGGGCTACACCTTC . TRBJ1-2 TRBV2 .
CSANLGYEQYF TGCAGTGCTAACCTAGGCTACGAGCAGTACTTC . TRBJ2-7 TRBV20-1 .
CASTETPRAGFEQYF TGTGCCAGCACCGAAACCCCCAGGGCGGGGTTTGAGCAGTACTTC . TRBJ2-7 TRBV2 once
CASSAGTYGYTF TGTGCCAGCAGCGCAGGGACCTATGGCTACACCTTC . TRBJ1-2 TRBV28 .
CASTGTAYEQYF TGTGCCAGCACCGGTACGGCCTACGAGCAGTACTTC . TRBJ2-7 TRBV21-1 .
CASMRSNQPQHF TGCGCCAGCATGCGCTCCAATCAGCCCCAGCATTTT . TRBJ1-5 TRBV10-2 .
CASSRPDSSYNEQFF TGTGCCAGCAGCCGACCGGACAGCTCCTACAATGAGCAGTTCTTC . TRBJ2-1 TRBV11-3 .
CASSLGLAGGETQYF TGTGCCAGCAGCCTCGGACTAGCGGGAGGAGAGACCCAGTACTTC TRBD2 TRBJ2-5 TRBV7-7 .
CASSLAGTRSYEQFF TGTGCCAGCAGCTTGGCCGGGACTAGATCCTATGAGCAGTTCTTC TRBD2 TRBJ2-1 TRBV5-4 once
CASSANTDTQYF TGCGCCAGCAGCGCGAACACAGATACGCAGTATTTT . TRBJ2-3 TRBV5-1 .
CASSQNGGTGGQVETQYF TGTGCCAGCAGCCAAAATGGGGGGACAGGGGGCCAGGTGGAGACCCAGTACTTC TRBD1 TRBJ2-5 TRBV4-2 .
CASSPGQTYEQYF TGCGCCAGCAGCCCGGGACAGACCTACGAGCAGTACTTC TRBD1 TRBJ2-7 TRBV5-1 once
CASSGEGALITEAFF TGTGCCAGCAGTGGGGAGGGGGCGCTGATCACTGAAGCTTTCTTT TRBD1 TRBJ1-1 TRBV2 .
CASSSDRVSGYTF TGTGCCAGCAGCAGCGACAGGGTTAGTGGCTACACCTTC TRBD1 TRBJ1-2 TRBV6-5 .